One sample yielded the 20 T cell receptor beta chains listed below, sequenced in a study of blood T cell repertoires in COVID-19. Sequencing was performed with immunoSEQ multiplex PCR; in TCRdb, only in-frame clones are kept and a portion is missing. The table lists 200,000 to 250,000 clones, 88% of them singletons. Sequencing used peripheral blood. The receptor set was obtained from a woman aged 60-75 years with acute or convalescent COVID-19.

The chain's CDR3 is CASSYRTGYEQYF. In DNA, the CDR3 is TGTGCCAGCAGTTACCGGACAGGCTACGAGCAGTACTTC. This sequence joins TRBV6-5 and TRBJ2-7, with 7 bases that match TRBD1. V lost 2 bases and J lost 3; bases outside the gene matches: 1. This CDR3 region has 13 residues. CDR1 and CDR2 from the germline V gene are MNHEY and SVGAGI.

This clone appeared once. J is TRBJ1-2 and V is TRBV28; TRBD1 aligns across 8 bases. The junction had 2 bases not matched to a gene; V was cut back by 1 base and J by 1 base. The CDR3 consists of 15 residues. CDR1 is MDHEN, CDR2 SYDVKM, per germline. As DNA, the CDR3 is TGTGCCAGCAGTTTATACAGGGGGATTAACTATGGCTACACCTTC. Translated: CASSLYRGINYGYTF.

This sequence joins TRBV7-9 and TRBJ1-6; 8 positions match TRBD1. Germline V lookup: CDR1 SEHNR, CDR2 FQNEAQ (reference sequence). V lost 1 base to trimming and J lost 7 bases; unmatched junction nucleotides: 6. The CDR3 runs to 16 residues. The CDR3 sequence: CASSLDVTGGNSPLHF. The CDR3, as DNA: TGTGCCAGCAGCTTAGACGTAACAGGGGGAAATTCACCCCTCCACTTT. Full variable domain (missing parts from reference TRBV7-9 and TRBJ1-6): DTGVSQNPRHKITKRGQNVTFRCDPISEHNRLYWYRQTLGQGPEFLTYFQNEAQLEKSRLLSDRFSAERPKGSFSTLEIQRTEQGDSAMYLCASSLDVTGGNSPLHFGNGTRLTVT.

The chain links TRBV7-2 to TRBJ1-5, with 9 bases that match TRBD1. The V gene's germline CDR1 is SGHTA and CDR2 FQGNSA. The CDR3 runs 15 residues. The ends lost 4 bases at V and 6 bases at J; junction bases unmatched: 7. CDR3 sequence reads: CASSSLQGAGQPQHF. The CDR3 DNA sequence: TGTGCCAGCAGCTCTCTACAGGGGGCGGGTCAGCCCCAGCATTTT.

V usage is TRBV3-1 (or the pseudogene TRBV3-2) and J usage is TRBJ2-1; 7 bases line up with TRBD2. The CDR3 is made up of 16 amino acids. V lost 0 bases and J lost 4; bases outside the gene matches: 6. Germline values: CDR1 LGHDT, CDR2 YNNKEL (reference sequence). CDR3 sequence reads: CASSQEASGPYNEQFF. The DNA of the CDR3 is TGTGCCAGCAGCCAAGAAGCTAGCGGCCCATACAATGAGCAGTTCTTC.

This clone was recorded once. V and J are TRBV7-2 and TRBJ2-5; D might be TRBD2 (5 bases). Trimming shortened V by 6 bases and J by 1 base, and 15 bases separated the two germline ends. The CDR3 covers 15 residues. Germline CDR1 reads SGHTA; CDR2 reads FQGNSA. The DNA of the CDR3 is TGTGCCAGCAGTTCAGGCCTGCGGGTCCAAGAGACCCAGTACTTC. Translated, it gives CASSSGLRVQETQYF.

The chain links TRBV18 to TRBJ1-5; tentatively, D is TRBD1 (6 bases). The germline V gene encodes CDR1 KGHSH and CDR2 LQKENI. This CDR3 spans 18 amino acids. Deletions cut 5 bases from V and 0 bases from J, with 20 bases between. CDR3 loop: CASSFSRQGLGSNQPQHF. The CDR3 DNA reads TGTGCCAGCTCATTTTCCCGGCAGGGGCTAGGTAGCAATCAGCCCCAGCATTTT.

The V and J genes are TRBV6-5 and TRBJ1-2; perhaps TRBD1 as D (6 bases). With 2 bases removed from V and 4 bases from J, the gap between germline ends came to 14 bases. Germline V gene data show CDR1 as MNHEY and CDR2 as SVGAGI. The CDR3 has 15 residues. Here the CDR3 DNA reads TGTGCCAGCAGTTACCTGGGACAAAATCGCTATGGCTACACCTTC. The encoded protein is CASSYLGQNRYGYTF.

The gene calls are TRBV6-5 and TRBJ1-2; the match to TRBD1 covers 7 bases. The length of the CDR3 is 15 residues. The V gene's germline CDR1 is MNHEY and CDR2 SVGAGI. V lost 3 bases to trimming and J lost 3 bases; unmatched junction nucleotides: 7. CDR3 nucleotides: TGTGCCAGCAGTTATCAGGGGGGTTACCACTATGGCTACACCTTC. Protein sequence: CASSYQGGYHYGYTF.

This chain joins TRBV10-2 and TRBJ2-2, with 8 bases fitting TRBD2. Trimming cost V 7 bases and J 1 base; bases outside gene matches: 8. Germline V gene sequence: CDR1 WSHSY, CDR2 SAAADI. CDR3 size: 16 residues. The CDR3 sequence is CASTRGTRGNTGELFF. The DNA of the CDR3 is TGCGCCAGCACAAGGGGGACTAGGGGGAACACCGGGGAGCTGTTTTTT.

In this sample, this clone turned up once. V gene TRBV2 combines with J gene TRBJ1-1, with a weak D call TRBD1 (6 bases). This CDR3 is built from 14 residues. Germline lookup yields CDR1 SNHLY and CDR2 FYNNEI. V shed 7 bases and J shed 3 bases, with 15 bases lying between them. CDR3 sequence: CASMGWGQDTEAFF. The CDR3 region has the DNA TGTGCCAGCATGGGGTGGGGGCAGGACACTGAAGCTTTCTTT. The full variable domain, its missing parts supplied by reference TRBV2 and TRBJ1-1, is EPEVTQTPSHQVTQMGQEVILRCVPISNHLYFYWYRQILGQKVEFLVSFYNNEISEKSEIFDDQFSVERPDGSNFTLKIRSTKLEDSAMYFCASMGWGQDTEAFFGQGTRLTVV.

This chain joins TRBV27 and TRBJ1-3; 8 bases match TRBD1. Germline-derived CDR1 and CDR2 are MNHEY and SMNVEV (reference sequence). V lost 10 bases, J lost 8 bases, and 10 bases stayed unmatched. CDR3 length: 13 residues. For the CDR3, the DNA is TGTGCCAACCGGACAGGGAGATTAGACACCATATATTTT. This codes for CANRTGRLDTIYF.

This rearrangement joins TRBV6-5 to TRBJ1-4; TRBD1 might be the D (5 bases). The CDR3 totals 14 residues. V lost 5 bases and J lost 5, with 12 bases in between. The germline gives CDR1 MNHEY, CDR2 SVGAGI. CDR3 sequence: CASSLTVVNEKLFF. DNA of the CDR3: TGTGCCAGCAGTCTGACAGTAGTCAATGAAAAACTGTTTTTT.

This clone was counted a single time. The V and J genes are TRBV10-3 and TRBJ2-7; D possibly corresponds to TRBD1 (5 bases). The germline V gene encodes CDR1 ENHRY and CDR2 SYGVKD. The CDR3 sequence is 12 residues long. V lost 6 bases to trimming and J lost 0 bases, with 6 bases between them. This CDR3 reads CAISDSSYEQYF. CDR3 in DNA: TGTGCCATCAGCGACAGCTCCTACGAGCAGTACTTC.

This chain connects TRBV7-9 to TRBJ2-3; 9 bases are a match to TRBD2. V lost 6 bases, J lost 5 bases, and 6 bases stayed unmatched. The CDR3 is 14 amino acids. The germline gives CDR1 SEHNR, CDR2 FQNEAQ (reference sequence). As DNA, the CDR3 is TGTGCCAGCAGTCTAGCGGGGACAGTAGATACGCAGTATTTT. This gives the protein CASSLAGTVDTQYF.

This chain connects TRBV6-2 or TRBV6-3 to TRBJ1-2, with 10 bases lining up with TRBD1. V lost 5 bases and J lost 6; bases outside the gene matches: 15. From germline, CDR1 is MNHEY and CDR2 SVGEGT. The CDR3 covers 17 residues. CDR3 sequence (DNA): TGTGCCAGCAGTATACATACCGGGACAGGGGTTCGGCATGGCTACACCTTC. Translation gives CASSIHTGTGVRHGYTF.

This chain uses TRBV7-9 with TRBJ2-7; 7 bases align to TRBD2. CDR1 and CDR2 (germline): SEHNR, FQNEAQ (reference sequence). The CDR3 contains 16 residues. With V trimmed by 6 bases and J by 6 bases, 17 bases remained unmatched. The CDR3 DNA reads TGTGCCAGCAGAAACCAGGGAGGGCCCCTTAGTGGCGAGCAGTACTTC. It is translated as CASRNQGGPLSGEQYF.

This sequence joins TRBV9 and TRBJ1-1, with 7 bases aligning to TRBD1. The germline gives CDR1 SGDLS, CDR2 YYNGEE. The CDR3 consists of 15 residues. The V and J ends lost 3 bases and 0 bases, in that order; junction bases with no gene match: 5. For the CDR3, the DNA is TGTGCCAGCAGCGGGACAGGCCTTATGAACACTGAAGCTTTCTTT. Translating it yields CASSGTGLMNTEAFF.

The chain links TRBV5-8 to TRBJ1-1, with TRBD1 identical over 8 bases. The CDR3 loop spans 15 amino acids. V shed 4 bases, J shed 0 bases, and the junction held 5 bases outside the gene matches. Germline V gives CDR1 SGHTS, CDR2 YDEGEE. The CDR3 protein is CASSPGQAMNTEAFF. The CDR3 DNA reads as TGTGCCAGCAGCCCGGGACAGGCGATGAACACTGAAGCTTTCTTT. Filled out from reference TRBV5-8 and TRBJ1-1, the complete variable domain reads EAGVTQSPTHLIKTRGQQATLRCSPISGHTSVYWYQQALGLGLQFLLWYDEGEERNRGNFPPRFSGRQFPNYSSELNVNALELEDSALYLCASSPGQAMNTEAFFGQGTRLTVV.

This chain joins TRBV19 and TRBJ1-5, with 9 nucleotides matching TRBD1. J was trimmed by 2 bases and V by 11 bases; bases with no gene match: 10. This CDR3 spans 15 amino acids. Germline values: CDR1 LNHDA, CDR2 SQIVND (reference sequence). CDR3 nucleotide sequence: TGTGCCTCCACTCCTGACAGGGGGGGCAATCAGCCCCAGCATTTT. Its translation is CASTPDRGGNQPQHF.